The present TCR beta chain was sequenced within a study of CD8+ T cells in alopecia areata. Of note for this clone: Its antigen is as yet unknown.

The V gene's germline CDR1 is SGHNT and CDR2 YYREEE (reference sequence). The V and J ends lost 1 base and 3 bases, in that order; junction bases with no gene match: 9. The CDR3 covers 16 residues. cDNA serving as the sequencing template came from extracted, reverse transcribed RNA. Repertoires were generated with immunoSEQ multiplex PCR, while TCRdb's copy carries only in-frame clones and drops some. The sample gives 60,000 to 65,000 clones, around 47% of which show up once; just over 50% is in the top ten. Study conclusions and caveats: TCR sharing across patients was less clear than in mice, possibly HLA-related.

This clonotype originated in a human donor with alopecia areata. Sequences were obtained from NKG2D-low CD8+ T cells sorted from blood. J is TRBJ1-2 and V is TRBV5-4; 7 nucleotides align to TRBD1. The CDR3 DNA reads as TGTGCCAGCAGCTTGCCGGGACAGAGAAGGGACTATGGCTACACCTTC. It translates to CASSLPGQRRDYGYTF.